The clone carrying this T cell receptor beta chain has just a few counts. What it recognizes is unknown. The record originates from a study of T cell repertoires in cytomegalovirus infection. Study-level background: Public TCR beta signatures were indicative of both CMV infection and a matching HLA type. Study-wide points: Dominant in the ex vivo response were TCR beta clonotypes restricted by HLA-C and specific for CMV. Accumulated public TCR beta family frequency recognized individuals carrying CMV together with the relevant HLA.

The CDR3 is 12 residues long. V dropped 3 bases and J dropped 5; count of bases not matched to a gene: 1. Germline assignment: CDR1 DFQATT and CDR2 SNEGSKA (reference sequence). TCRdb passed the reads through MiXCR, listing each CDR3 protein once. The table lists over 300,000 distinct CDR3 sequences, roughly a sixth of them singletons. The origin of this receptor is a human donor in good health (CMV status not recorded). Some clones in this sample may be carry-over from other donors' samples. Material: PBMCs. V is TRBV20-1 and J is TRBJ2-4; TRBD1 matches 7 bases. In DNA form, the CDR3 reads TGCAGTGCTAGTCAGGGGGAAAACATTCAGTACTTC. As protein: CSASQGENIQYF.